This T cell receptor (beta chain) was profiled in a study of regulatory T cells in long-lasting Graves disease. This clonotype was detected a few times. The antigen is undetermined. Time point here: newly diagnosed GD, antithyroid drugs for less than 3 months. PBMCs were the source of the RNA used for TCR sequencing. Recruitment took place at an endocrinology department in Xi'an, China. CDR3 regions were amplified by Arm-PCR using iRepertoire HTBI primers to build TCR beta libraries. In the original analysis: Taken together, the samples had 50 to 70 TRBV and 13 to 15 TRBJ segments identified. TCRdb re-analysed the multiplex PCR reads in MiXCR, keeping a single row per CDR3 protein. TCRdb, not the authors, supplied the V and J calls. This table has some 560,000 distinct CDR3 sequences, around 16% appearing once. Findings and limits, study-wide: Newly diagnosed Graves' patients exceeded persistent ones in TCR diversity.

V shed 2 bases and J shed 10 bases, with 14 bases lying between them. The CDR3 sequence is 13 residues long. CDR1 and CDR2 from the germline V gene are MNHEY and SVGAGI. This same sample was also taken into another study, of T cells in Graves' hyperthyroidism and ophthalmopathy. This second study notes: Patients aged 18 to 65 had newly diagnosed hyperthyroidism lasting under 2 months.

The TCR comes from a woman in her forties or fifties with Graves disease. The rearrangement links TRBV6-5 to TRBJ1-1, with D unclear. The source material was peripheral blood mononuclear cells (PBMCs), sampled at new diagnosis, from a patient treated with antithyroid drugs. The chain's CDR3 is CASSYGHSSAAFF. The CDR3 DNA follows: TGTGCCAGCAGTTACGGCCACTCAAGCGCAGCTTTCTTT.